The rows below give T cell receptor beta chains drawn from one sample of a study of T cell changes during pregnancy in multiple sclerosis. Here immunoSEQ multiplex PCR was the method, and the copy in TCRdb shows in-frame clones only, minus some. The sample includes 30,000 to 35,000 clones, around 87% seen only once; the top ten take roughly 0.52%. The sequencing here drew on CD4+ T cells from peripheral blood mononuclear cells, taken in the third trimester of pregnancy. Every receptor here comes from a female donor in good health, enrolled as a control in a pregnancy study. Each CDR3 is given with its conserved first and last residue. D genes are given only for firm matches. Size tells how often a clone was seen (once, few, many) or the class of an expanded clone, and some rows leave it out.

V	D	size	J	CDR3	DNA
TRBV9	NA	NA	TRBJ2-3	CASSPAGAYTDTQYF	TGTGCCAGCAGCCCCGCGGGGGCGTACACAGATACGCAGTATTTT
TRBV7-9	NA	NA	TRBJ2-3	CASSLMADTQYF	TGTGCCAGCAGCCTAATGGCAGATACGCAGTATTTT
TRBV7-9	NA	NA	TRBJ1-2	CASSSRDTNYGYTF	TGTGCCAGCAGCTCCCGGGACACAAACTATGGCTACACCTTC
TRBV9	NA	NA	TRBJ1-5	CASSINPSGQPQHF	TGTGCCAGCAGCATTAACCCTTCAGGACAGCCCCAGCATTTT
TRBV19	TRBD1	NA	TRBJ1-4	CASSGRTGLAEKLFF	TGTGCCAGTAGTGGCCGGACAGGGCTGGCTGAAAAACTGTTTTTT
TRBV6-4	TRBD2	NA	TRBJ2-2	CASSDGLAGGCGGGELFF	TGTGCCAGCAGCGATGGACTAGCGGGAGGGTGTGGTGGCGGGGAGCTGTTTTTT
TRBV19	TRBD2	once	TRBJ2-3	CASRTSGGTTDTQYF	TGTGCCAGCAGGACTAGCGGGGGGACCACAGATACGCAGTATTTT
TRBV5-4	NA	NA	TRBJ2-6	CASTLLIASFSGANVLTF	TGTGCCAGCACCCTATTAATAGCCTCTTTCTCTGGGGCCAACGTCCTGACTTTC
TRBV27	TRBD2	NA	TRBJ2-1	CASSSRTSSSSYNEQFF	TGTGCCAGCAGTTCGAGGACTAGCAGCAGCTCCTACAATGAGCAGTTCTTC
TRBV6-1	TRBD1	once	TRBJ1-5	CASSERDRGPSNQPQHF	TGTGCCAGCAGTGAAAGGGACAGGGGACCGAGCAATCAGCCCCAGCATTTT
TRBV9	TRBD1	NA	TRBJ2-1	CASSVAGTGPSGEQFF	TGTGCCAGCAGCGTTGCGGGGACAGGCCCGTCGGGTGAGCAGTTCTTC
TRBV7-2	NA	medium-sized	TRBJ1-6	CASSPQGFGTPLHF	TGTGCCAGCAGCCCCCAGGGGTTCGGGACACCCCTCCACTTT
TRBV6-5	NA	NA	TRBJ2-7	CASTSPLVDYEQYF	TGTGCCAGCACCTCTCCCCTAGTAGACTACGAGCAGTACTTC
TRBV6-4	TRBD1	NA	TRBJ2-2	CASSDSPGTVSTGELFF	TGTGCCAGCAGTGACTCACCCGGGACAGTCAGCACCGGGGAGCTGTTTTTT
TRBV18	NA	NA	TRBJ2-4	CASSPHLQGNIQYF	TGTGCCAGCTCACCCCATCTGCAGGGAAACATTCAGTACTTC
TRBV5-4	NA	NA	TRBJ1-2	CASSLGNGPAGGYTF	TGTGCCAGCAGCTTGGGTAACGGACCAGCGGGGGGCTACACCTTC
TRBV10-3	NA	NA	TRBJ1-3	CAISAAGRAGNTIYF	TGTGCCATCAGTGCAGCGGGCAGAGCAGGAAACACCATATATTTT
TRBV5-1	NA	once	TRBJ2-2	CASSQSGYGGELFF	TGCGCCAGCAGCCAGTCGGGGTACGGCGGGGAGCTGTTTTTT
TRBV29-1	TRBD1	NA	TRBJ2-3	CSVEEPGQGITDTQYF	TGCAGCGTTGAAGAGCCGGGACAGGGGATCACGGATACGCAGTATTTT
TRBV28	TRBD2	NA	TRBJ2-1	CASSLGASGRIYNEQFF	TGTGCCAGCAGTTTAGGGGCTAGCGGGCGGATCTACAATGAGCAGTTCTTC
TRBV5-1	NA	NA	TRBJ2-1	CASSLVVTGRYNEQFF	TGCGCCAGCAGCTTGGTAGTGACAGGCAGATACAATGAGCAGTTCTTC
TRBV27	TRBD1	NA	TRBJ1-6	CASSLDPGGNGSPLHF	TGTGCCAGCAGTCTCGATCCAGGGGGCAACGGTTCACCCCTCCACTTT
TRBV6-5	NA	NA	TRBJ1-1	CASSSHRENTEAFF	TGTGCCAGCAGTTCCCACAGGGAGAACACTGAAGCTTTCTTT
TRBV19	TRBD1	NA	TRBJ2-7	CASNIGQGEPSYEQYF	TGTGCCAGTAATATCGGACAGGGTGAACCCTCCTACGAGCAGTACTTC
TRBV7-2	NA	NA	TRBJ1-2	CASTTLSVIRGGYTF	TGTGCCAGCACCACCCTGTCGGTAATAAGGGGTGGCTACACCTTC
TRBV5-6	TRBD1	NA	TRBJ2-1	CASSVTGQGYNEQFF	TGTGCCAGCAGCGTGACGGGACAGGGCTACAATGAGCAGTTCTTC
TRBV4-1	NA	NA	TRBJ2-7	CASSQVLSRRDGEQYF	TGCGCCAGCAGCCAAGTGTTGAGTCGGCGGGATGGCGAGCAGTACTTC
TRBV28	TRBD1	NA	TRBJ1-4	CATASRDRGKLFF	TGTGCCACCGCATCCCGGGACAGGGGTAAACTGTTTTTT
TRBV4-2	NA	few	TRBJ1-2	CASSQDSAGQWGYTF	TGTGCCAGCAGCCAAGATTCGGCCGGACAGTGGGGCTACACCTTC
TRBV7-9	NA	NA	TRBJ1-1	CASSPRGGDTEAFF	TGTGCCAGCAGCCCAAGAGGGGGTGACACTGAAGCTTTCTTT
TRBV11-2	TRBD2	NA	TRBJ2-2	CATQRAGAEDVGELFF	TGTGCCACCCAGAGAGCGGGAGCAGAAGACGTCGGGGAGCTGTTTTTT
TRBV30	TRBD1	NA	TRBJ2-3	CAWSSGQGTDTQYF	TGTGCCTGGAGTTCGGGACAGGGGACAGATACGCAGTATTTT
TRBV6-1	TRBD1	once	TRBJ2-7	CASSVAGTGVYYEQYF	TGTGCCAGCAGTGTTGCCGGGACAGGCGTTTACTACGAGCAGTACTTC
TRBV2	NA	once	TRBJ2-1	CASSQPGRLYNEQFF	TGTGCCAGCAGTCAGCCAGGGAGGCTCTACAATGAGCAGTTCTTC
TRBV7-9	NA	NA	TRBJ1-3	CASSLDNGNTIYF	TGTGCCAGCAGCTTAGACAATGGAAACACCATATATTTT
TRBV4-2	NA	NA	TRBJ2-1	CASSQDLASYNEQFF	TGTGCCAGCAGCCAAGATCTCGCGTCCTACAATGAGCAGTTCTTC
TRBV7-6	TRBD2	NA	TRBJ2-1	CASSLWREGGNEQFF	TGTGCCAGCAGCTTATGGCGGGAGGGGGGCAATGAGCAGTTCTTC
TRBV28	NA	NA	TRBJ2-7	CASSLSTEQYF	TGTGCCAGCAGTTTGAGCACCGAGCAGTACTTC
TRBV7-9	NA	NA	TRBJ1-4	CASSPDSYNEKLFF	TGTGCCAGCAGCCCGGACAGTTATAATGAAAAACTGTTTTTT
TRBV7-8	NA	NA	TRBJ1-1	CASSLTQFAEAFF	TGTGCCAGCAGCTTAACACAGTTCGCTGAAGCTTTCTTT
TRBV6-5	TRBD1	NA	TRBJ1-1	CASRTPTGRAFF	TGTGCCAGCAGAACGCCGACAGGGCGGGCTTTCTTT
TRBV5-4	NA	few	TRBJ2-1	CASSFFQGNNNEQFF	TGTGCCAGCAGCTTTTTTCAGGGGAACAACAATGAGCAGTTCTTC
TRBV11-3	NA	NA	TRBJ1-6	CASTKEGVGSPLHF	TGTGCCAGCACCAAAGAGGGGGTAGGTTCACCCCTCCACTTT
TRBV5-5	TRBD1	NA	TRBJ2-7	CASSFLRDRGYEQYF	TGTGCCAGCAGCTTCCTCCGGGACAGGGGATACGAGCAGTACTTC
TRBV7-2	TRBD1	NA	TRBJ1-1	CASSLGDRGEAFF	TGTGCCAGCAGCTTAGGGGACAGGGGAGAAGCTTTCTTT
TRBV11-2	TRBD2	once	TRBJ2-4	CASSLASGLAGGVDIQYF	TGTGCCAGCAGCTTAGCTTCCGGACTAGCGGGAGGGGTGGACATTCAGTACTTC
TRBV6-1	NA	NA	TRBJ1-1	CASSTLMNTEAFF	TGTGCCAGCAGCACTCTCATGAACACTGAAGCTTTCTTT
TRBV14	NA	NA	TRBJ1-1	CASSQDPKGGTEAFF	TGTGCCAGCAGCCAAGACCCAAAAGGGGGCACTGAAGCTTTCTTT
TRBV10-3	TRBD1	NA	TRBJ1-4	CAARQGPTNEKLFF	TGTGCCGCCAGACAGGGTCCAACTAATGAAAAACTGTTTTTT